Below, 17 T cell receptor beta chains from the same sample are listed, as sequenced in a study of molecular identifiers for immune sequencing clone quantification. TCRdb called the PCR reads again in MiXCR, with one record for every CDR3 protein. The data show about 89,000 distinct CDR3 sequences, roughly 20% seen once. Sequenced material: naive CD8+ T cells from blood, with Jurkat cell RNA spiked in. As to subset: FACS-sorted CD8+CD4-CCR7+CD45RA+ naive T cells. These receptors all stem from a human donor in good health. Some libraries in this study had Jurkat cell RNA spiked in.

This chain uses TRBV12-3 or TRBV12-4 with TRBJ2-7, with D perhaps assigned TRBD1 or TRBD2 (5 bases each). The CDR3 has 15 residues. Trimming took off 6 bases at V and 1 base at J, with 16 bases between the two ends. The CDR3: CASSRGTFGSYEQYF. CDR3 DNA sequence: TGTGCCAGCAGCCGAGGGACCTTCGGGTCCTACGAGCAGTACTTC.

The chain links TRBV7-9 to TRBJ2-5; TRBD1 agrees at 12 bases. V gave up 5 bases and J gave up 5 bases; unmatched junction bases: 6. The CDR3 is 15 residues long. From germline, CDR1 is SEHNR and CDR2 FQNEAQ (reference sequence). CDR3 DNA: TGTGCCAGCAGCATAGGGACAGGGGGCGCCGAGACCCAGTACTTC. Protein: CASSIGTGGAETQYF.

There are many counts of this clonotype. In DNA, the CDR3 is TGCGCCAGCAGCCAAGATCGGGGAGGACAGTTCTACGAGCAGTACTTC. Protein sequence: CASSQDRGGQFYEQYF. The chain recombines TRBV4-3 with TRBJ2-7; D may correspond to TRBD1 or TRBD2 (6 bases each). Trimming removed 0 bases from V and 3 bases from J, with 15 bases in between. The germline CDR1 and CDR2 sequences are LGHNA and YSLEER. The CDR3 is 16 amino acids.

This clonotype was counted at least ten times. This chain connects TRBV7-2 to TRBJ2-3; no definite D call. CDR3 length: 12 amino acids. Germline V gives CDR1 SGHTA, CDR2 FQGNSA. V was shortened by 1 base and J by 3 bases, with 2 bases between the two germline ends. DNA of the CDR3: TGTGCCAGCAGCTTAGAGACAGATACGCAGTATTTT. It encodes CASSLETDTQYF.

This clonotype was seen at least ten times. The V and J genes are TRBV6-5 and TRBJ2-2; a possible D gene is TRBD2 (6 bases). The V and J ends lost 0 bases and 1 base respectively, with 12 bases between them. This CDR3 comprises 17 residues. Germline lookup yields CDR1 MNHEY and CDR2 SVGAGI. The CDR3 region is CASSYSVAVKNTGELFF. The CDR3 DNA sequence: TGTGCCAGCAGTTACTCAGTAGCGGTGAAGAACACCGGGGAGCTGTTTTTT.

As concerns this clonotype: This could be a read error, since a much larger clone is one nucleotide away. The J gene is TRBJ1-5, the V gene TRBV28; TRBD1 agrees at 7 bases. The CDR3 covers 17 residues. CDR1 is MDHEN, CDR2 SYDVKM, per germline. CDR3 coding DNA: TGTGCCAGCAGAACCGGGACAGAGAGATATAGCAATCAGCCCCGGCATTTT. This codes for CASRTGTERYSNQPRHF.

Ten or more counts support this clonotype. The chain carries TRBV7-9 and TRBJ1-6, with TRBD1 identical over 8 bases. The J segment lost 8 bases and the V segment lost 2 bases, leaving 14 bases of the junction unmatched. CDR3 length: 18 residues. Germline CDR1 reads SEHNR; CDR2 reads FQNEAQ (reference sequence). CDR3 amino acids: CASSLLTPPGGAYSPLHF. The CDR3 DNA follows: TGTGCCAGCAGCTTACTAACTCCTCCAGGGGGCGCCTATTCACCCCTCCACTTT.

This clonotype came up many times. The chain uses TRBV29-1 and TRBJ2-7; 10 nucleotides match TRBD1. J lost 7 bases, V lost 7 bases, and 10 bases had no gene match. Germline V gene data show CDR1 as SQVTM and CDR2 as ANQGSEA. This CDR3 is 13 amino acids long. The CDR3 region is CSASGTGVGEQYF. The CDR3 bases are TGCAGCGCGTCCGGGACAGGGGTCGGGGAGCAGTACTTC.

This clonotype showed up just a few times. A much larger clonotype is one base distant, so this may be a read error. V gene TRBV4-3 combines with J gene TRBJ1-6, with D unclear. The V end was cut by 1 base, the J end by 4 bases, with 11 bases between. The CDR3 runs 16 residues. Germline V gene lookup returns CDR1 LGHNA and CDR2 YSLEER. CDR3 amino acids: CASSQGREGYNSPLHF. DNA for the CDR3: TGCGCCAGCAGCCAAGGTCGGGAAGGGTATAATTCACCCCTCCACTTT.

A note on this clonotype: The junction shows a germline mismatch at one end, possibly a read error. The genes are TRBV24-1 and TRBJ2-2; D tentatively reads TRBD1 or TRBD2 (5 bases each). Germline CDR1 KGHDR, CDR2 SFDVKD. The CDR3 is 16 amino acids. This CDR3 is CATSDSGAGMTGELFF. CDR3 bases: TGTGCCACCAGTGATTCCGGGGCAGGGATGACCGGGGAGCTGTTCTTT.

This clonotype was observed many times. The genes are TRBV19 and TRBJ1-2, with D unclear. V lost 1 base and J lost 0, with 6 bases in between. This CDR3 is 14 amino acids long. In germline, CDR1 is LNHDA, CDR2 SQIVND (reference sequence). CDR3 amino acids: CASSIASANYGYTF. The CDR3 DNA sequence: TGTGCCAGTAGTATAGCGTCAGCTAACTATGGCTACACCTTC.

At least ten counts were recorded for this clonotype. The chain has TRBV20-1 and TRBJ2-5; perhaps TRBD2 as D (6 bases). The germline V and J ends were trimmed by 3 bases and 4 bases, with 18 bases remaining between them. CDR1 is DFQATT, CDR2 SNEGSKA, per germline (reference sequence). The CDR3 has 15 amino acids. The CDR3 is CSARPGGRGGETQYF. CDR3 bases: TGCAGTGCTAGGCCCGGAGGGCGGGGAGGAGAGACCCAGTACTTC.

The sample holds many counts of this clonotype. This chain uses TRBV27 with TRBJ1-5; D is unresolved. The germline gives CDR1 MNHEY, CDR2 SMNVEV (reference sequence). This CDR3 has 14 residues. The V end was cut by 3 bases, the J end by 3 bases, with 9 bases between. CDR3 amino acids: CASSFLGYNQPQHF. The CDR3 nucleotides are TGTGCCAGCAGTTTTCTGGGTTACAATCAGCCCCAGCATTTT.

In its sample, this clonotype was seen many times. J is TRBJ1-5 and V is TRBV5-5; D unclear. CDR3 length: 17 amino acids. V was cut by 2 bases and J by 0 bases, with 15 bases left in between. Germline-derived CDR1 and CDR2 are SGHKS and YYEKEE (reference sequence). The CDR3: CASSFGKTALSNQPQHF. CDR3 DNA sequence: TGTGCCAGCAGCTTTGGGAAGACGGCCCTTAGCAATCAGCCCCAGCATTTT.

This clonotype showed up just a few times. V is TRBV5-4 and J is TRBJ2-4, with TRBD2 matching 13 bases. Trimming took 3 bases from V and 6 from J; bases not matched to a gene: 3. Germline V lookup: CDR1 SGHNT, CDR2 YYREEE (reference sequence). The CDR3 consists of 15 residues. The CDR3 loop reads CASSYGLAGVNIQYF. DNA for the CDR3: TGTGCCAGCAGCTATGGACTAGCGGGGGTAAACATTCAGTACTTC.

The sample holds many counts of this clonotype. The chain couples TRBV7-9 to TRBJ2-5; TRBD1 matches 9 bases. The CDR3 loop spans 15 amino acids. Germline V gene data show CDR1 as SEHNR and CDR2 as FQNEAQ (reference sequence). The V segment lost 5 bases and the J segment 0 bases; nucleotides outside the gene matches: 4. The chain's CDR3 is CASSARDRDQETQYF. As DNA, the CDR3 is TGTGCCAGCAGCGCCCGGGACAGGGACCAAGAGACCCAGTACTTC.

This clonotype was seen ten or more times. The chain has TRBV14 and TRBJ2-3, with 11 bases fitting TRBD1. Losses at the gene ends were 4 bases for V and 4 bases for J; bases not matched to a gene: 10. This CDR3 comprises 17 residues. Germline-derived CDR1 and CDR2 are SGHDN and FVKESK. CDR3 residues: CASSLSAGQGVSDTQYF. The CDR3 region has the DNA TGTGCCAGCAGCCTGAGCGCGGGACAGGGGGTATCAGATACGCAGTATTTT.